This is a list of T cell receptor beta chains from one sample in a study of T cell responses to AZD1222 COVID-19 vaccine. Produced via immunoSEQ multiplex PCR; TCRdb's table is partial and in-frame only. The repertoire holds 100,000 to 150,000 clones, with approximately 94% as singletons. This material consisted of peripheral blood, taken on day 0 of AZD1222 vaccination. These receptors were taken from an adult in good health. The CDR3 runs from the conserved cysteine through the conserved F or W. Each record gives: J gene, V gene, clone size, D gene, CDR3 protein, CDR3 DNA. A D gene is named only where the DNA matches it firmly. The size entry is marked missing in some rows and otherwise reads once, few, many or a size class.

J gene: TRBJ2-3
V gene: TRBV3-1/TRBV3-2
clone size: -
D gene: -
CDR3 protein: CASSQDPQRISQDTQYF
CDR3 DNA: TGTGCCAGCAGCCAAGATCCCCAGCGGATAAGTCAAGATACGCAGTATTTT

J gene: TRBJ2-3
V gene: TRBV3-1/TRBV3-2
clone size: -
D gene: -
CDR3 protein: CASSKGDGQMDTQYF
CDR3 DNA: TGTGCCAGCAGCAAAGGGGACGGACAAATGGATACGCAGTATTTT

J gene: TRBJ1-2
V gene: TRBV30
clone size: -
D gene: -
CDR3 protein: CAWSGQVRANYGYTF
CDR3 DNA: TGTGCCTGGAGTGGCCAAGTGAGGGCTAACTATGGCTACACCTTC

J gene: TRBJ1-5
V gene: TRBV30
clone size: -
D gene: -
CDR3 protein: CAWSVSVTYQPQHF
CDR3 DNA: TGTGCCTGGAGTGTATCAGTCACTTATCAGCCCCAGCATTTT

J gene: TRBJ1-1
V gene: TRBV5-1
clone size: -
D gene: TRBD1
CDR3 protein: CASTLGDRDFPGTEAFF
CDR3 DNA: TGCGCCAGCACCCTGGGGGACAGGGACTTCCCCGGCACTGAAGCTTTCTTT

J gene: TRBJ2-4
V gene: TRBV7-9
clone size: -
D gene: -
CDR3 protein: CASSLTAYEAKNIQYF
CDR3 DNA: TGTGCCAGCAGCTTAACAGCGTATGAAGCCAAAAACATTCAGTACTTC

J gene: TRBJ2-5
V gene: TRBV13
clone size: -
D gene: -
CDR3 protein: CASSPRQGETQYF
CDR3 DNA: TGTGCCAGCAGCCCAAGGCAGGGAGAGACCCAGTACTTC

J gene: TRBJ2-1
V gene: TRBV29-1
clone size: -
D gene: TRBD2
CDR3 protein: CSVVGTSGSLNEQFF
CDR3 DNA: TGCAGCGTCGTCGGGACTAGCGGGAGCCTGAATGAGCAGTTCTTC

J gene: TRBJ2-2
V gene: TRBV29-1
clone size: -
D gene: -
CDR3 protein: CSVRDANTGELFF
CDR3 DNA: TGCAGCGTTCGGGATGCGAACACCGGGGAGCTGTTTTTT

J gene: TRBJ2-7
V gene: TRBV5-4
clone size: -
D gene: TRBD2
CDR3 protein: CASSSPPSGTYEQYF
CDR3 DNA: TGTGCCAGCAGCTCCCCCCCTAGCGGAACCTACGAGCAGTACTTC

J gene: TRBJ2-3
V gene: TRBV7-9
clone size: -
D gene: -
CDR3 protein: CASSPSEGVRPDTQYF
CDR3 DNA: TGTGCCAGCAGCCCCTCCGAGGGGGTTCGACCAGATACGCAGTATTTT

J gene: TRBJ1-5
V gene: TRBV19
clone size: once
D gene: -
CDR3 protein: CASRHIQGRGNQPQHF
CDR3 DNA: TGTGCCAGTAGGCACATCCAGGGTAGGGGCAATCAGCCCCAGCATTTT

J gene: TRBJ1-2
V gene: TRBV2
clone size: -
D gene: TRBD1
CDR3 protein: CASTPYGTVSNYGYTF
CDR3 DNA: TGTGCCAGCACCCCCTACGGGACAGTTTCTAACTATGGCTACACCTTC

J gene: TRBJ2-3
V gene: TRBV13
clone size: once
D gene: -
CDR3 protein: CASSLGGIADTQYF
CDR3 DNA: TGTGCCAGCAGCCTTGGGGGTATCGCAGATACGCAGTATTTT

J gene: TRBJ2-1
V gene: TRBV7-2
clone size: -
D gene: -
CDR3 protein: CASSLALEQFF
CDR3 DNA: TGTGCCAGCAGCTTAGCTTTGGAGCAGTTCTTC

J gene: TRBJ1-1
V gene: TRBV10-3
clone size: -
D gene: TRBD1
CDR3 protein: CAISEDRANEAFF
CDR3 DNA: TGTGCCATCAGTGAGGACAGGGCTAATGAAGCTTTCTTT

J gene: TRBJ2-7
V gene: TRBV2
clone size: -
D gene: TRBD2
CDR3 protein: CASSERAGGGSYEQYF
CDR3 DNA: TGTGCCAGCAGTGAAAGGGCTGGCGGGGGCTCCTACGAGCAGTACTTC

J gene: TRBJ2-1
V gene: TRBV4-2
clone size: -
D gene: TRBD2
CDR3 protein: CASSQATGTSLNNEQFF
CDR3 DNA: TGTGCCAGCAGCCAAGCCACCGGGACTAGCCTGAACAATGAGCAGTTCTTC

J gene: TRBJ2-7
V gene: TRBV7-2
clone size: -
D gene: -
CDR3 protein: CASSLIPYEQYF
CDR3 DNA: TGTGCCAGCAGCTTAATTCCCTACGAGCAGTACTTC

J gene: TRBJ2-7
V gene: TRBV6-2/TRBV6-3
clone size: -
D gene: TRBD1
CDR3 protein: CASSKQGVVDEQYF
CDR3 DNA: TGTGCCAGCAGTAAGCAGGGGGTGGTCGACGAGCAGTACTTC

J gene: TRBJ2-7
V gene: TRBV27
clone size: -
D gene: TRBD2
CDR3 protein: CASSQGTSGRGFLYEQYF
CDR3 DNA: TGTGCCAGCAGTCAAGGGACTAGCGGGAGGGGGTTCCTCTACGAGCAGTACTTC

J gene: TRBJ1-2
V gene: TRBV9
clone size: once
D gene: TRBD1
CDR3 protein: CASSVGTGLEPGYTF
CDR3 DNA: TGTGCCAGCAGCGTGGGGACAGGCCTCGAGCCTGGCTACACCTTC

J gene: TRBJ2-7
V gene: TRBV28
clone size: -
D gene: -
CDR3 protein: CASLRDGRYEQYF
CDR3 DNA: TGTGCCAGCCTCAGGGACGGCCGCTACGAGCAGTACTTC

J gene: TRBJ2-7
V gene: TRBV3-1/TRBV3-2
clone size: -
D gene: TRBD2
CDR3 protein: CASSQDSLAGKEQYF
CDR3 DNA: TGTGCCAGCAGCCAAGATAGTCTAGCGGGAAAGGAGCAGTACTTC

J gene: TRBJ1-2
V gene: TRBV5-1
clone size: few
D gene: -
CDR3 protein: CASSLSGAFYGYTF
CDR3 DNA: TGCGCCAGCAGCTTGTCCGGGGCTTTCTATGGCTACACCTTC

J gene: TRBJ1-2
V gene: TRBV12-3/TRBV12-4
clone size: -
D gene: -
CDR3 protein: CASSFGNGYTF
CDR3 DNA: TGTGCCAGCAGTTTCGGAAATGGCTACACCTTC

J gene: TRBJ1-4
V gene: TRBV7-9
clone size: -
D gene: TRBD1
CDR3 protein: CASSLAPGQGNEKLFF
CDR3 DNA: TGTGCCAGCAGCTTAGCCCCGGGACAGGGGAATGAAAAACTGTTTTTT

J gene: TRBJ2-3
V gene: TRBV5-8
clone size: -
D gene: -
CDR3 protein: CASSLALVTDTQYF
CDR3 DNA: TGTGCCAGCAGCTTGGCCTTAGTTACAGATACGCAGTATTTT

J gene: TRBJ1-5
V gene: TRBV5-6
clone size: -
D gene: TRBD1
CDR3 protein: CASSLGGQGILSAIQPQHF
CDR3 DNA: TGTGCCAGCAGCTTAGGGGGACAGGGCATTTTAAGTGCAATTCAGCCCCAGCATTTT

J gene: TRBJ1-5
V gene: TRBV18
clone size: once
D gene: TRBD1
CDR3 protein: CASSAGQNQPQHF
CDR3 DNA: TGTGCCAGCTCAGCGGGACAGAATCAGCCCCAGCATTTT

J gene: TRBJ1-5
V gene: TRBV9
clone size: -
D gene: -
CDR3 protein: CASSVGNQPQHF
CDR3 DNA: TGTGCCAGCAGCGTAGGTAATCAGCCCCAGCATTTT

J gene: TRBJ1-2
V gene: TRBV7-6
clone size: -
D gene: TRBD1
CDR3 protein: CASSLTGGGGNYGYTF
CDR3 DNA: TGTGCCAGCAGCCTTACAGGGGGAGGAGGAAACTATGGCTACACCTTC

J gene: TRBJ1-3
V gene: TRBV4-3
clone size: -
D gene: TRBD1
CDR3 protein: CASSLDRASSGNTIYF
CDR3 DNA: TGCGCCAGCAGTTTGGACAGGGCTAGCTCTGGAAACACCATATATTTT

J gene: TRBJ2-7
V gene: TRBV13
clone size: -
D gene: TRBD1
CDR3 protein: CASSLTGVGYEQYF
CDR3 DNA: TGTGCCAGCAGCTTGACAGGGGTGGGGTACGAGCAGTACTTC

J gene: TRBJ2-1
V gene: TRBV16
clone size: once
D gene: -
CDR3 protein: CASSQLGGGVSYNEQFF
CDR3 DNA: TGTGCCAGCAGCCAATTAGGCGGGGGCGTCTCCTACAATGAGCAGTTCTTC